This T cell receptor (beta chain) was sequenced during a study of T-cell memory formation after mild COVID-19. J gave up 0 bases and V 0 bases, and 8 bases lay outside the gene matches. The CDR3 sequence is 18 residues long. Per the germline V gene, CDR1 is DFQATT and CDR2 is SNEGSKA (reference sequence). MiXCR was run by TCRdb on the 5' RACE reads, yielding one entry per CDR3 protein. The data hold roughly 350,000 distinct CDR3 sequences, with roughly 13% observed a single time. This clonotype has at least ten counts. The sequence came from a man aged 18 to 29 who had mild COVID-19 (a few samples of this study predate the infection). Cell type and time point are not known. V and J are TRBV20-1 and TRBJ1-5, with 10 bases fitting TRBD1. The sample was PBMCs or a T cell subset sorted from them (not recorded which). The CDR3 protein is CSARELGQGIYSNQPQHF. CDR3 nucleotide sequence: TGCAGTGCTAGAGAACTGGGACAGGGGATTTATAGCAATCAGCCCCAGCATTTT.